This T cell receptor beta chain comes out of a study of early T cells in non-severe SARS-CoV-2 infection. Study-wide points: Matching results from VDJdb favored anti-spike CD8 responses, leaving private and CD4 specificities undetected.

In the library, individual cDNA molecules carried attached unique molecular identifiers. TCRdb re-called the 5' RACE reads with MiXCR, one entry per CDR3 protein. Among roughly 70,000 distinct CDR3 sequences listed, roughly 13% were seen once. This clonotype has ten or more counts. The target antigen is unknown. The ends lost 5 bases at V and 3 bases at J; junction bases unmatched: 6. The CDR3 loop spans 14 amino acids. This TCR came from an adult who was a healthcare worker with PCR-confirmed SARS-CoV-2 infection or an uninfected control (not recorded which). The V call is TRBV12-3 or TRBV12-4, the J call TRBJ1-2; 7 positions agree with TRBD1. The sample was whole blood. For the CDR3, the DNA is TGTGCCAGCAGTCCCCAGGGGGGAGACTATGGCTACACCTTC. Translation gives CASSPQGGDYGYTF.